This paragraph reports one T cell receptor beta chain. This sample was included in a study of shared clonotypes between healthy human individuals. This CDR3 comprises 13 residues. Per germline, CDR1 KGHSH and CDR2 LQKENI. The germline V and J ends were trimmed by 4 bases and 7 bases, with 11 bases remaining between them. The repertoire was sequenced with immunoSEQ multiplex PCR; TCRdb's copy has only in-frame clones and lacks some. The sample shows over a million clones, approximately 70% of them seen only once. The chain has TRBV18 and TRBJ1-5; D is possibly TRBD1 (5 bases). The receptor was isolated from a man younger than 35 in good health. Sequenced material: memory CD4+ T cells sorted from blood. Subset denoted: CD45RA-negative fraction. This CDR3 is CASSRGSRQPQHF. Here the CDR3 DNA reads TGTGCCAGCTCACGGGGGTCGCGGCAGCCCCAGCATTTT. The full variable domain, with the rest looked up from reference TRBV18 and TRBJ1-5, is NAGVMQNPRHLVRRRGQEARLRCSPMKGHSHVYWYRQLPEEGLKFMVYLQKENIIDESGMPKERFSAEFPKEGPSILRIQQVVRGDSAAYFCASSRGSRQPQHFGDGTRLSIL.